This TCR beta chain came from a study of blood T cell repertoires in COVID-19 (TCRdb year 2020). Concerning the study at large: Samples covering the acute and convalescent phases of COVID-19 were provided by collaborators in the United States, Italy and Spain. A de-identified subject ID, COVID-19 status, age in years and sex were almost always included in the sample metadata. The prospective study material was composed of cDNA or gDNA derived from T cells, B-cell-depleted T cells, or PBMCs. Where available, HLA class I and class II types were obtained from metadata supplied by the sample provider rather than from assay-based typing. The repertoires were released in a freely available public database intended as a resource for research on the immune response to SARS-CoV-2. The samples were drawn from two sources: the first 160 participants of the ongoing ImmuneRACE study, and fewer than 1,500 subjects contributed by 6 global collaborators. The dataset comprised deeply sampled blood TCRbeta repertoires from subjects exposed to, actively infected with, or recovered from COVID-19. The investigation overall reported the following: Clinical and demographic metadata were provided uncurated, with the amount varying by source and participant.

TCRbeta CDR3 regions were amplified from genomic DNA using the immunoSEQ Assay, a bias-controlled multiplex PCR. On the study's bioinformatics: The number of nucleated cells in each sample was estimated by amplification of reference gene primers within the assay. Sequence reads were collapsed and filtered to measure the absolute abundance of every unique TCRbeta CDR3 rearrangement. For each sample, productive Simpson clonality was calculated by taking the square root of Simpson's diversity index across productive rearrangements. TCRdb obtained this table from immuneACCESS and retained in-frame rearrangements with V and J assigned. These tables miss some clones; where compared with another copy, unresolved V genes account for less than half of the shortfall, and the remainder is unexplained. V, J and clone size are those of that table, while D and trimming were read from the DNA. The sample includes 150,000 to 200,000 clones, with about 90% observed a single time. Clones ranked in the top ten supply about 10% of the sample.

To note about this clone: Its cognate antigen has yet to be identified. Per-nucleotide qualities are absent, and no much larger clonotype sits a single base away.

Taken from the germline V gene (reference sequence), the CDR1 and CDR2 loops are SGHKS and YYEKEE. CDR3 length: 20 amino acids, cysteine to phenylalanine. Of the read, only the CDR3 DNA is kept; its 60 bases are in frame from base 1. V loses 3 bases, J loses 0 bases, and the germline ends lie 28 bases apart. One collaborating source in Seattle enrolled patients during active infection and followed them longitudinally through the course of disease. Whole blood was collected in K2EDTA tubes by collaborating institutions according to the institutions' own protocols. For TCRbeta analysis, collaborator samples were shipped as frozen whole blood, as isolated PBMCs, or as DNA extracted from either sample type.

The rearrangement joined TRBV5-5 to TRBJ2-7; matching of 7 bases hints at TRBD1 as the D gene. The material sequenced was peripheral blood. This clonotype originated in a woman aged 55-69 years with COVID-19, enrolled during active disease. CDR3 reads: CASSSDTSGHRGLSSYEQYF. DNA sequence: TGTGCCAGCAGCTCTGACACGTCTGGCCACAGGGGACTTAGCTCCTACGAGCAGTACTTC.